This T cell receptor (beta chain) was captured by sequencing in a study of T-cell reconstitution after alpha-beta-depleted transplantation in children. This clonotype was seen at least ten times. For TCRbeta, the library was prepared with unique molecular identifiers. TCRdb reprocessed the PCR reads with MiXCR, giving one entry per CDR3 protein. The profile covers around 96,000 distinct CDR3 sequences, with 10% to 15% appearing a single time and around 13% taken by the ten largest. This CDR3 region has 16 residues. Germline V gene sequence: CDR1 SGHRS, CDR2 YFSETQ. Trimming took 4 bases from V and 5 from J; bases not matched to a gene: 10.

The sequencing used PBMCs from the stem cell graft donor, collected from the stem cell graft. The J gene is TRBJ2-1, the V gene TRBV5-1; 9 nucleotides line up with TRBD2. The TCR sequence derives from a human donor who donated a stem cell graft to a child with inherited bone marrow failure. The CDR3 here is CASSDPSGGPHNEQFF. CDR3 sequence (DNA): TGCGCCAGCAGCGACCCAAGCGGGGGGCCCCACAATGAGCAGTTCTTC.